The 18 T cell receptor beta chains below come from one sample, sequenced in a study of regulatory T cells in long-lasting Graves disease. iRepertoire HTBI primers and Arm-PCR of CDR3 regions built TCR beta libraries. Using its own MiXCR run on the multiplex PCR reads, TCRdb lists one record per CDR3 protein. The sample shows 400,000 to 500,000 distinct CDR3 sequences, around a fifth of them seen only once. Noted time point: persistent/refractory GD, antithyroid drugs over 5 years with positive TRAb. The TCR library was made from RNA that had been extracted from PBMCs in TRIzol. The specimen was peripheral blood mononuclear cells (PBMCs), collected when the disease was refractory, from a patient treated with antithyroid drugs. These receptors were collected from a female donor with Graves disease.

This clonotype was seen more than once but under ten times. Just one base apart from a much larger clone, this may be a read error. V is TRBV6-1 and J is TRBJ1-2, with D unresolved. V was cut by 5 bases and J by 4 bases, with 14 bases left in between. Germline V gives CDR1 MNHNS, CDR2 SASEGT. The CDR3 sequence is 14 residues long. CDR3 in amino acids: CASSLVPASYGYTF. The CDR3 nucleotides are TGTGCCAGCAGTCTCGTACCAGCTAGCTATGGCTACACCTTC.

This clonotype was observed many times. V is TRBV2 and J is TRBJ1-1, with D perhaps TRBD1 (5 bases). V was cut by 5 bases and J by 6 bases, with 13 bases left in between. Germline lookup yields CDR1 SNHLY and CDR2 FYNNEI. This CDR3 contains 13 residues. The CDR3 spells CASSSGYRPEAFF. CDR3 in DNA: TGTGCCAGCAGTTCAGGGTACAGGCCTGAAGCTTTCTTT.

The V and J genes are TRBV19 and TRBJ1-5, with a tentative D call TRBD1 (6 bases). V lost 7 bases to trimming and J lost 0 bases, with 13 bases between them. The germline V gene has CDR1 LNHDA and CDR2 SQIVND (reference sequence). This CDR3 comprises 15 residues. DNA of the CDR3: TGTGCCAGTAAATCTACAGGGAATAGCAATCAGCCCCAGCATTTT. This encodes CASKSTGNSNQPQHF.

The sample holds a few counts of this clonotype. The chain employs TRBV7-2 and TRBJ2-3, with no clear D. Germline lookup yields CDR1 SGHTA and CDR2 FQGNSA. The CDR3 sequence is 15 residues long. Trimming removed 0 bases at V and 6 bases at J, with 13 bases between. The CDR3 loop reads CASSLAGGSRDTQYF. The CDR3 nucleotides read TGTGCCAGCAGCTTAGCGGGCGGTTCCAGGGATACGCAGTATTTT.

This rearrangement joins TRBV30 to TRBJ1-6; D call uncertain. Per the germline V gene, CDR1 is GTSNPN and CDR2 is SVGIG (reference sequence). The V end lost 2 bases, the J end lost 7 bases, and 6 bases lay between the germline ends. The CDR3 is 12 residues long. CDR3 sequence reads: CAWSPGNSPLHF. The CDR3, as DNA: TGTGCCTGGAGTCCCGGGAATTCACCCCTCCACTTT.

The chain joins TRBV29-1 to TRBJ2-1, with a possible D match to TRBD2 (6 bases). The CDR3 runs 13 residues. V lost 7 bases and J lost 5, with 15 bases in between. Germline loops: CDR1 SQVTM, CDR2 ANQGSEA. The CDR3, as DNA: TGCAGCGGCCGCCTAGCTAGCGACAATGAGCAGTTCTTC. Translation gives CSGRLASDNEQFF.

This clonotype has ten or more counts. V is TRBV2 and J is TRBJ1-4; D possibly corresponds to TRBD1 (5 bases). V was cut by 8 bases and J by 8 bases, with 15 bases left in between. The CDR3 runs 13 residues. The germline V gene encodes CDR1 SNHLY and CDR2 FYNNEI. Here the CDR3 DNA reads TGTGCCAGCGGGGGACGGAATGACGAAAAACTGTTTTTT. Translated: CASGGRNDEKLFF. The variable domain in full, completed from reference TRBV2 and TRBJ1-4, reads EPEVTQTPSHQVTQMGQEVILRCVPISNHLYFYWYRQILGQKVEFLVSFYNNEISEKSEIFDDQFSVERPDGSNFTLKIRSTKLEDSAMYFCASGGRNDEKLFFGSGTQLSVL.

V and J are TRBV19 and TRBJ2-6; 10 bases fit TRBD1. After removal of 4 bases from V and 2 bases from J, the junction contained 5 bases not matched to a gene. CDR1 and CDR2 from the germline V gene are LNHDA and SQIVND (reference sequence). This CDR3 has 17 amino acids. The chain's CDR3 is CASSNYGTGAGANVLTF. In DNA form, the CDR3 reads TGTGCCAGTAGTAATTACGGGACAGGGGCTGGGGCCAACGTCCTGACTTTC.

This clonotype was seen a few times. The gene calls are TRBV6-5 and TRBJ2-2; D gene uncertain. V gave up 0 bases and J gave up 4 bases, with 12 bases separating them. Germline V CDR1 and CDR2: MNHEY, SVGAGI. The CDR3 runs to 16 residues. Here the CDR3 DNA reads TGTGCCAGCAGTTACTCTAGGCAGCCCCTCACCGGGGAGCTGTTTTTT. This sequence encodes CASSYSRQPLTGELFF.

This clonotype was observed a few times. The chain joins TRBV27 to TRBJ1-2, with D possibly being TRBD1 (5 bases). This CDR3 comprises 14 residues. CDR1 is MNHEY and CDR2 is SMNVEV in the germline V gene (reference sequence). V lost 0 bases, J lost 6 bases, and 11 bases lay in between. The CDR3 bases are TGTGCCAGCAGTTTATCCTTCCAGGGAGATGGCTACACCTTC. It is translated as CASSLSFQGDGYTF.

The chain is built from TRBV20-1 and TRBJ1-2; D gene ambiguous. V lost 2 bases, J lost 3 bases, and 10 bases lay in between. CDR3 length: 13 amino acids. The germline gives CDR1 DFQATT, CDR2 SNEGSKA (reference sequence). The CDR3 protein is CSARKQSDYGYTF. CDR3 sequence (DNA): TGCAGTGCTAGAAAGCAGTCAGACTATGGCTACACCTTC.

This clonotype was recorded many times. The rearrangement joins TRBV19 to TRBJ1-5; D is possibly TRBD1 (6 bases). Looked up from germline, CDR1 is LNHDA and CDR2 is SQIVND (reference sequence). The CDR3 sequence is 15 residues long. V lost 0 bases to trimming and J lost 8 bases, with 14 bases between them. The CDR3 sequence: CASSIEGDNWKPQHF. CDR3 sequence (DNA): TGTGCCAGTAGTATAGAGGGGGACAACTGGAAGCCCCAGCATTTT. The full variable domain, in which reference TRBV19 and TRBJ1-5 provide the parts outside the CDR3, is DGGITQSPKYLFRKEGQNVTLSCEQNLNHDAMYWYRQDPGQGLRLIYYSQIVNDFQKGDIAEGYSVSREKKESFPLTVTSAQKNPTAFYLCASSIEGDNWKPQHFGDGTRLSIL.

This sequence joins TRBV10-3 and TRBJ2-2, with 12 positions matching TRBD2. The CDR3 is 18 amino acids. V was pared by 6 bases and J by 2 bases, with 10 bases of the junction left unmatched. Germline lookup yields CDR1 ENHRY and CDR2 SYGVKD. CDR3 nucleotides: TGTGCCATCAGGAGGTCGACTAGCGGGGGCTCAAACACCGGGGAGCTGTTTTTT. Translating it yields CAIRRSTSGGSNTGELFF.

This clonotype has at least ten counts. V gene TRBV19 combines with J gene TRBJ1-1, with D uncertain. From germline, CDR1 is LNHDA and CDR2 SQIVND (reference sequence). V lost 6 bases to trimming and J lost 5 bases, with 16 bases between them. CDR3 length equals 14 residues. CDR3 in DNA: TGTGCCAGTAGCCAGGTAATCGGCGGGACTGAAGCTTTCTTT. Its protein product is CASSQVIGGTEAFF.

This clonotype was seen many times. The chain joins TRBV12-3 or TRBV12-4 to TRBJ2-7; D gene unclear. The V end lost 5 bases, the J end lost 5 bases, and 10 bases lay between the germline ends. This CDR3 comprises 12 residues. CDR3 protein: CASSPGSHEQYF. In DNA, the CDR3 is TGTGCCAGCAGTCCCGGGTCCCACGAGCAGTACTTC.

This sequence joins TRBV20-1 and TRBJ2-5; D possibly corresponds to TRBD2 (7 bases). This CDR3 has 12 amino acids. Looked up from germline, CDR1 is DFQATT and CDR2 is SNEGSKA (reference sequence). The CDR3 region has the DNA TGCAGCCCAAAGGGGGGGGAAGAGACCCAGTACTTC. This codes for CSPKGGEETQYF.

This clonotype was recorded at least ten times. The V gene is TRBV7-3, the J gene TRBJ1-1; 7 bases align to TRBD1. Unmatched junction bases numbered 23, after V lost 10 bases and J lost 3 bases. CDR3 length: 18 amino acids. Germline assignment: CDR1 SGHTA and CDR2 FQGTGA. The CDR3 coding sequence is TGTGCCATCCAAACCCGCTGTCAAGGGGGCAATGGGGACACTGAAGCTTTCTTT. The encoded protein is CAIQTRCQGGNGDTEAFF.

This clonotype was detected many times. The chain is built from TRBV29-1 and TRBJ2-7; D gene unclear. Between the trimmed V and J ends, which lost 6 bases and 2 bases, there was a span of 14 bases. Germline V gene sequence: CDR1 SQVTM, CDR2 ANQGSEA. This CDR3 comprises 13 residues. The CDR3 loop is CSVKRAPAYEQYF. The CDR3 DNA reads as TGCAGCGTCAAAAGGGCTCCCGCCTACGAGCAGTACTTC.